The rows below give T cell receptor beta chains drawn from one sample of a study of shared clonotypes between healthy human individuals. Only in-frame clones appear in the TCRdb table, and some are missing; sequencing was by immunoSEQ multiplex PCR. The sample consists of some 470,000 clones, over 60% of them appearing once. Sequenced input: PBMCs. All receptors derive from a woman in her 40s in good health. Some clones in this sample may be carry-over from other donors' samples. CDR3s leave out the opening cysteine and the closing phenylalanine or tryptophan.

TRBV30	AWRPGLAVDEQF
TRBV5-4	ASSLAGGVNEKLF
TRBV18	ASSLPAGGYNEQF
TRBV30	AWSAGTVWQGSSVGTDTQY
TRBV4-3	ASSQGQGFYEQY
TRBV4-2	ASSQIAGEGEETQY
TRBV5-1	ASSLDPNPTDTQY
TRBV5-4	ASRVGRGATEAF
TRBV6-1	ASTRTGTHYEQY
TRBV10-3	AISSGSGTDTQY
TRBV19	ASSPTSGGHTQY
TRBV18	ASSPQRRSDTQY
TRBV30	AWSVLGGGKTYEQY
TRBV5-6	ASSFIGGGETQY
TRBV6-5	ASSWGQGYENIQY
TRBV6-5	ASSYSGWDTEAF
TRBV11-2	ASSRGPGETQY
TRBV5-4	ASSQGGGEGKNYGYT
TRBV28	ASSSQGKDTEAF
TRBV9	FFPGNTIY
TRBV6-1	ASSEQRLISYEQY
TRBV7-8	ASSLAGRAEQY
TRBV7-9	ASSLVRGQGVEQY
TRBV15	ATSRDNSVGETQY
TRBV5-6	ASSYEQKREQY
TRBV6-1	ASRVAGGPIEF
TRBV7-3	ASSRDISSTDTQY
TRBV15	ATSRDLVAGEETQY
TRBV7-9	ASSWGSAAYEQY
TRBV14	ASSPGLAGGDETQY
TRBV7-2	ASSPYSGSSGELF
TRBV10-2	ASSGDSLFTDTQY
TRBV7-2	ASSLASGMNTEAF
TRBV4-2	ASSQDLAGVEETQY
TRBV9	ASSPGQTGELF
TRBV21-1	ASSRGSHYEQY
TRBV19	ASSMESWGNEQF
TRBV6-5	ASRPDVTYEQY
TRBV18	ASPWEGGRTDTQY
TRBV7-9	ASSPGTATDTQY
TRBV27	ASSLYPGQSRGYT
TRBV30	AWSLAAYGYT
TRBV4-3	ASSQEGGGSRSGELF
TRBV6-5	ASSYSRRGGPQH
TRBV29-1	SAGLSGQGGEQY
TRBV12-1	ASSHTSGRTPYEQY
TRBV7-2	ASSFLGARGNEQF
TRBV20-1	SARVVDTQY
TRBV28	ASSPAGPNYGYT
TRBV4-1	ASSQLDNYEQY
TRBV7-9	ASSLAAENYEQY
TRBV7-8	ASSLDPRENTEAF
TRBV2	ASNRGGNEQF
TRBV29-1	SVESGTEAF